Sequencing of this T cell receptor (beta chain) was carried out in a study of shared clonotypes between healthy human individuals. Authors' processing steps: There were no quality scores in the junction-only immunoSEQ sequences, so filtering differed. The repertoire was sequenced with immunoSEQ multiplex PCR; TCRdb's copy has only in-frame clones and lacks some. From that table come the V and J calls and clone size; the DNA was used to work out D and trimming. The sample records about 490,000 clones, roughly 78% being singletons. The CDR3 covers 14 residues. Germline CDR1 is MNHEY and CDR2 is SMNVEV (reference sequence). The V end lost 5 bases, the J end lost 0 bases, and 7 bases lay between the germline ends.

The V call is TRBV27, the J call TRBJ1-4, with D unclear. The receptor was isolated from a woman aged 35 to 49 in good health. Some clones in this sample may be carry-over from other donors' samples. The sample consisted of PBMCs. Here the CDR3 DNA reads TGTGCCAGCAGTCCGGTAGCAACTAATGAAAAACTGTTTTTT. Translation: CASSPVATNEKLFF.